These 29 T cell receptor beta chains originate from one sample sequenced in a study of T-cell reconstitution after alpha-beta-depleted transplantation in children. TCRbeta library preparation incorporated unique molecular identifiers. TCRdb itself ran the PCR reads through MiXCR, one entry per CDR3 protein. This sample has around 700,000 distinct CDR3 sequences, with roughly 13% found just once. Here the sequenced sample was PBMCs, taken before TCRalphabeta/CD19-depleted stem cell transplant. These receptors were taken from a girl aged 2-10 years with congenital amegakaryocytic thrombocytopenia, due to receive a stem cell transplant.

This clonotype was seen ten or more times. V and J are TRBV5-1 and TRBJ1-1; D is perhaps TRBD1 (6 bases). Germline values: CDR1 SGHRS, CDR2 YFSETQ. The CDR3 is 14 residues long. The V end was cut by 4 bases, the J end by 5 bases, with 15 bases between. CDR3 region: CASSPEQGPTEAFF. DNA for the CDR3: TGCGCCAGCAGCCCAGAGCAGGGGCCAACTGAAGCTTTCTTT.

This clonotype has ten or more counts. This chain uses TRBV20-1 with TRBJ1-5; the D gene is possibly TRBD1 (6 bases). V gave up 3 bases and J gave up 7 bases, with 16 bases separating them. From germline, CDR1 is DFQATT and CDR2 SNEGSKA (reference sequence). CDR3 size: 14 residues. The CDR3 sequence is CSASFLGANQPQHF. CDR3 sequence (DNA): TGCAGTGCTAGTTTTCTGGGGGCCAACCAGCCCCAGCATTTT.

There are many counts of this clonotype. The V gene is TRBV5-1, the J gene TRBJ2-1, with TRBD1 matching over 7 bases. The V gene's germline CDR1 is SGHRS and CDR2 YFSETQ. The CDR3 totals 15 residues. Trimming took 2 bases from V and 7 from J; bases not matched to a gene: 9. CDR3 sequence: CASSFPTGYSNEQFF. The CDR3 coding sequence is TGCGCCAGCAGCTTCCCGACAGGGTATTCGAATGAGCAGTTCTTC.

The genes are TRBV2 and TRBJ1-1; tentatively, D is TRBD1 (6 bases). Between the trimmed V and J ends, which lost 7 bases and 1 base, there was a span of 16 bases. The CDR3 spans 15 residues. In germline, CDR1 is SNHLY, CDR2 FYNNEI. The CDR3, as DNA: TGTGCCAGCATTTACCCAGGGGCCGGGAACACTGAAGCTTTCTTT. Translation gives CASIYPGAGNTEAFF.

The table lists this clonotype with a few counts. CDR3: CAWNTENTEAFF. The CDR3 bases are TGTGCCTGGAATACAGAGAACACTGAAGCTTTCTTT. This rearrangement joins TRBV30 to TRBJ1-1; D not resolved. V lost 4 bases and J 1 base, leaving 7 bases between the germline ends. The germline CDR1 and CDR2 sequences are GTSNPN and SVGIG (reference sequence). The CDR3 covers 12 residues.

This clonotype appeared many times. The chain is built from TRBV5-1 and TRBJ2-5, with D unclear. Trimming pared 0 bases from V and 5 bases from J, leaving 11 bases between. CDR3 length equals 14 residues. Per germline, CDR1 SGHRS and CDR2 YFSETQ. CDR3 protein: CASSLVAGMETQYF. The CDR3 DNA reads TGCGCCAGCAGCTTGGTAGCTGGAATGGAGACCCAGTACTTC.

This clonotype was recorded many times. The J gene is TRBJ2-3, the V gene TRBV10-3; TRBD2 matches 9 bases. The junction had 8 bases not matched to a gene; V was cut back by 10 bases and J by 3 bases. The germline CDR1 and CDR2 sequences are ENHRY and SYGVKD. This CDR3 spans 14 amino acids. DNA for the CDR3: TGTGCCACTAGTAGCGGGAGTGTGACAGATACGCAGTATTTT. Residues: CATSSGSVTDTQYF.

This clonotype showed up many times. The J gene is TRBJ1-5, the V gene TRBV20-1; 7 nucleotides agree with TRBD1. J lost 4 bases, V lost 1 base, and 10 bases had no gene match. Germline loops: CDR1 DFQATT, CDR2 SNEGSKA (reference sequence). The CDR3 runs to 16 residues. The CDR3 loop reads CSARGPPGTANQPQHF. The CDR3 region has the DNA TGCAGTGCTAGAGGCCCACCCGGGACAGCAAATCAGCCCCAGCATTTT.

This clonotype was seen a handful of times. V gene TRBV27 combines with J gene TRBJ2-2; D not resolved. The CDR3 is made up of 14 amino acids. CDR1 MNHEY and CDR2 SMNVEV come from the germline V gene (reference sequence). V was cut by 1 base and J by 1 base, with 4 bases left in between. CDR3 loop: CASSLWGNTGELFF. The CDR3 DNA sequence: TGTGCCAGCAGTTTATGGGGGAACACCGGGGAGCTGTTTTTT.

The chain links TRBV29-1 to TRBJ2-1; TRBD2 matches 11 bases. This CDR3 comprises 12 residues. V shed 1 base and J 15 bases; nucleotides not matched to a gene: 5. The germline gives CDR1 SQVTM, CDR2 ANQGSEA. The chain's CDR3 is CSVEAVAGGGFF. The CDR3 coding sequence is TGCAGCGTTGAAGCGGTAGCGGGAGGGGGGTTCTTC.

The V gene is TRBV20-1, the J gene TRBJ2-1, with TRBD2 identical over 11 bases. Germline V gives CDR1 DFQATT, CDR2 SNEGSKA (reference sequence). This CDR3 contains 14 residues. The V segment lost 6 bases and the J segment 6 bases; nucleotides outside the gene matches: 7. DNA of the CDR3: TGCAGTGCGCCGACTAGCGGGGTCGGCAATGAGCAGTTCTTC. Translation: CSAPTSGVGNEQFF.

The chain employs TRBV6-5 and TRBJ2-1, with D unclear. Germline V gives CDR1 MNHEY, CDR2 SVGAGI. Trimming removed 0 bases from V and 8 bases from J, with 17 bases in between. The CDR3 has 16 amino acids. The CDR3 sequence is CASSYSVEPFSHEQFF. The CDR3 DNA reads as TGTGCCAGCAGTTACTCCGTGGAGCCGTTTTCGCATGAGCAGTTCTTC.

This clonotype was counted many times. The chain combines TRBV10-3 with TRBJ2-7; TRBD2 matches at 7 bases. The CDR3 loop spans 13 amino acids. The trim removed 7 bases at V and 5 bases at J, leaving 8 bases unmatched. Germline CDR1 and CDR2: ENHRY and SYGVKD. DNA of the CDR3: TGTGCCATCACGCCGACTAGCCCCCACGAGCAGTACTTC. Encoded protein: CAITPTSPHEQYF.

This clonotype was counted a few times. V usage is TRBV12-3 or TRBV12-4 and J usage is TRBJ2-7; 9 bases are shared with TRBD2. Trimming took 7 bases from V and 3 from J; bases not matched to a gene: 7. The CDR3 spans 14 residues. CDR3 nucleotide sequence: TGTGCCAGCACAAAAGCGACTAGCGGCTACGAGCAGTACTTC. It translates to CASTKATSGYEQYF.

This clonotype has just a few counts. The V and J genes are TRBV5-1 and TRBJ2-2; 12 bases map to TRBD2. In germline, CDR1 is SGHRS, CDR2 YFSETQ. V lost 0 bases to trimming and J lost 6 bases; unmatched junction nucleotides: 6. CDR3 size: 17 residues. The CDR3 protein is CASSLELAGGRSGELFF. CDR3 sequence (DNA): TGCGCCAGCAGCTTGGAGCTAGCGGGAGGGAGGTCCGGGGAGCTGTTTTTT.

In its sample, this clonotype was seen many times. This chain joins TRBV10-3 and TRBJ2-1; 10 positions agree with TRBD2. This CDR3 is 14 amino acids long. Trimming at V came to 8 bases and at J to 8 bases, leaving 9 bases not matched to a gene. Germline loops: CDR1 ENHRY, CDR2 SYGVKD. This chain's CDR3 is CAIGFSSGSDEQFF. CDR3 coding DNA: TGTGCCATCGGCTTTTCTAGCGGGAGTGATGAGCAGTTCTTC.

CDR3 sequence reads: CASSFPPGQGATGELFF. The CDR3 DNA reads TGTGCCAGCAGTTTCCCCCCGGGACAGGGAGCGACCGGGGAGCTGTTTTTT. The V call is TRBV7-9, the J call TRBJ2-2; 9 bases are shared with TRBD1. The CDR3 sequence is 17 residues long. Per the germline V gene, CDR1 is SEHNR and CDR2 is FQNEAQ (reference sequence). Trimming took 6 bases from V and 5 from J; bases not matched to a gene: 13. Combining the CDR3 with reference TRBV7-9 and TRBJ2-2 gives the whole variable domain DTGVSQNPRHKITKRGQNVTFRCDPISEHNRLYWYRQTLGQGPEFLTYFQNEAQLEKSRLLSDRFSAERPKGSFSTLEIQRTEQGDSAMYLCASSFPPGQGATGELFFGEGSRLTVL.

There are many counts of this clonotype. The chain is built from TRBV28 and TRBJ1-2; no firm D call. The V gene lost 3 bases and the J gene lost 5 bases, with 7 bases spanning the gap. Germline CDR1 is MDHEN and CDR2 is SYDVKM. The CDR3 is 12 amino acids. CDR3 nucleotide sequence: TGTGCCAGCAGTTTTAGGCAGTATGGCTACACCTTC. Translating gives CASSFRQYGYTF.

This clonotype was recorded a few times. The J gene is TRBJ2-5, the V gene TRBV20-1; 13 positions match TRBD2. With 5 bases clipped from V and 6 bases from J, the junction kept 3 bases outside the gene matches. The CDR3 covers 13 residues. Germline CDR1 reads DFQATT; CDR2 reads SNEGSKA (reference sequence). CDR3 nucleotides: TGCAGTGCTGGACTAGCGGGAGTTAAGACCCAGTACTTC. Translating gives CSAGLAGVKTQYF.

The table lists this clonotype with many counts. The chain is built from TRBV20-1 and TRBJ1-1; 7 bases fit TRBD1. Germline CDR1 and CDR2: DFQATT and SNEGSKA (reference sequence). Germline trimming cut 5 bases from V and 7 bases from J; bases unmatched to any gene: 13. The CDR3 length is 14 residues. CDR3 sequence: CSADHRQGSSEAFF. CDR3 bases: TGCAGTGCTGACCATCGACAGGGATCGAGTGAAGCTTTCTTT.

This clonotype appeared many times. This sequence joins TRBV9 and TRBJ1-5; D unclear. V shed 3 bases and J shed 4 bases, with 11 bases lying between them. The CDR3 is 14 amino acids. CDR1 SGDLS and CDR2 YYNGEE come from the germline V gene. CDR3 DNA: TGTGCCAGCAGCGAGGGTTCAATTAATCAGCCCCAGCATTTT. Translating it yields CASSEGSINQPQHF. The entire variable domain, with the rest obtained from reference TRBV9 and TRBJ1-5, is as follows: DSGVTQTPKHLITATGQRVTLRCSPRSGDLSVYWYQQSLDQGLQFLIQYYNGEERAKGNILERFSAQQFPDLHSELNLSSLELGDSALYFCASSEGSINQPQHFGDGTRLSIL.

The chain carries TRBV6-4 and TRBJ2-1, with 8 bases matching TRBD2. The CDR3 has 15 amino acids. Germline values: CDR1 MRHNA, CDR2 SNTAGT. V lost 2 bases to trimming and J lost 3 bases; unmatched junction nucleotides: 3. CDR3 in DNA: TGTGCCAGCAGTGACCGTAGCGGGGACTACAATGAGCAGTTCTTC. This translates into CASSDRSGDYNEQFF.

The CDR3 reads CASKAGGPPDTQYF. CDR3 bases: TGTGCCAGTAAGGCGGGAGGGCCTCCAGATACGCAGTATTTT. J is TRBJ2-3 and V is TRBV19; TRBD2 matches at 9 bases. The V segment lost 7 bases and the J segment 4 bases; nucleotides outside the gene matches: 6. CDR3 size: 14 residues. In germline, CDR1 is LNHDA, CDR2 SQIVND (reference sequence).

The V gene is TRBV12-5, the J gene TRBJ2-1; D is uncertain. CDR3 length: 15 residues. Trimming left V 0 bases short and J 4 bases short, with 10 bases between. Germline assignment: CDR1 LGHNT and CDR2 FRNRAP. CDR3 protein: CASGLVMLRYNEQFF. The CDR3 region has the DNA TGTGCTAGTGGTTTGGTAATGCTGCGGTACAATGAGCAGTTCTTC.

The CDR3: CASSFQGDEQFF. Here the CDR3 DNA reads TGTGCCAGCAGCTTTCAGGGGGATGAGCAGTTCTTC. The rearrangement links TRBV7-9 to TRBJ2-1, with TRBD1 identical over 7 bases. The CDR3 is made up of 12 amino acids. V lost 3 bases and J lost 8; bases outside the gene matches: 1. CDR1 SEHNR and CDR2 FQNEAQ come from the germline V gene (reference sequence). The full variable domain, in which reference TRBV7-9 and TRBJ2-1 provide the parts outside the CDR3, is DTGVSQNPRHKITKRGQNVTFRCDPISEHNRLYWYRQTLGQGPEFLTYFQNEAQLEKSRLLSDRFSAERPKGSFSTLEIQRTEQGDSAMYLCASSFQGDEQFFGPGTRLTVL.

J is TRBJ2-5 and V is TRBV5-1; possible D gene TRBD1, 5 bases. The CDR3 totals 16 residues. Trimming shortened V by 3 bases and J by 1 base, and 16 bases separated the two germline ends. The germline V gene has CDR1 SGHRS and CDR2 YFSETQ. CDR3: CASSYLRGPSQETQYF. For the CDR3, the DNA is TGCGCCAGCAGCTACCTTAGGGGTCCAAGCCAAGAGACCCAGTACTTC.

This clonotype was detected many times. The CDR3 DNA reads TGTGCCAGCAAAACAGGGCCGGCAGATACGCAGTATTTT. It yields the protein CASKTGPADTQYF. The V and J genes are TRBV25-1 and TRBJ2-3, with D possibly matching TRBD1 (6 bases). The CDR3 length is 13 residues. The ends were cut back, 7 bases at V and 4 bases at J, with 12 bases in the middle. Germline CDR1 is MGHDK and CDR2 is SYGVNS.

The rearrangement joins TRBV11-2 to TRBJ1-4; D gene uncertain. The CDR3 contains 15 residues. CDR1 and CDR2 (germline): SGHAT, FQNNGV. V was shortened by 1 base and J by 4 bases, with 10 bases between the two germline ends. The CDR3 loop is CASSLVGRVNEKLFF. The CDR3 DNA reads as TGTGCCAGCAGCTTAGTGGGGAGAGTTAATGAAAAACTGTTTTTT.

This clonotype was recorded at least ten times. This chain joins TRBV12-3 or TRBV12-4 and TRBJ2-7; the D gene is possibly TRBD2 (5 bases). CDR3 length: 13 amino acids. V was shortened by 2 bases and J by 6 bases, with 11 bases between the two germline ends. The CDR3 spells CASSLSNGVEQYF. The CDR3 DNA reads TGTGCCAGCAGTTTATCTAACGGGGTCGAGCAGTACTTC.